The 2 T cell receptor beta chains below were found in one sample sequenced in a study of blood T cell repertoires in COVID-19. The method was immunoSEQ multiplex PCR; TCRdb's version includes in-frame clones alone and lacks a portion of them. The sample has approximately 300,000 clones, around 90% seen once. Specimen: PBMCs or T cells enriched from blood (not recorded which). These receptors were collected from a woman aged 25-40 years who had recovered from COVID-19.

This clone was observed a handful of times. This chain links TRBV7-9 with TRBJ1-2, with 8 bases lining up with TRBD1. The CDR3 has 18 amino acids. V dropped 5 bases and J dropped 4; count of bases not matched to a gene: 18. Germline-derived CDR1 and CDR2 are SEHNR and FQNEAQ (reference sequence). The CDR3 sequence: CASSNRGQGGALIYGYTF. The CDR3 DNA reads as TGTGCCAGCAGCAACAGAGGACAGGGAGGGGCCCTCATCTATGGCTACACCTTC.

The V call is TRBV15, the J call TRBJ1-4; D is undetermined. With 1 base removed from V and 4 bases from J, the gap between germline ends came to 4 bases. Per germline, CDR1 LNHNV and CDR2 YYDKDF (reference sequence). The CDR3 sequence is 13 residues long. For the CDR3, the DNA is TGTGCCACCAGCAGAGCCAGTAATGAAAAACTGTTTTTT. Amino acids: CATSRASNEKLFF.